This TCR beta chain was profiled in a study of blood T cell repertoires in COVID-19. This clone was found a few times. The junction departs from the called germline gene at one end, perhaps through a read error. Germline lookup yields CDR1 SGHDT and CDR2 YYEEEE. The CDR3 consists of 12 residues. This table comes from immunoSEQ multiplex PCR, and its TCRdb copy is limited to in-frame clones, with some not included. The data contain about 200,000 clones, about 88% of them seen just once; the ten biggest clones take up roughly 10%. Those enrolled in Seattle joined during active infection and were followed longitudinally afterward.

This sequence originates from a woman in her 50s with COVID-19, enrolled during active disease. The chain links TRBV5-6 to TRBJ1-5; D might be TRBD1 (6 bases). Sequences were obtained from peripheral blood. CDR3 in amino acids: CASSFRNREKFF. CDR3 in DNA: TGTGCCAGCAGCTTCAGGAACAGGGAGAAATTTTTT.